A selection of T cell receptor beta chains follows, all from one sample in a study of metastatic and nonmetastatic thyroid tumors. TCRdb reprocessed the PCR reads via MiXCR. There are 90,000 or so clones in the sample; 8% to 9.5% occur only once, and approximately 10% lies in the top ten. Sequencing was carried out using blood. These receptors came from a female donor with papillary thyroid cancer or a benign thyroid nodule (not recorded which). Some clones in this sample may be carry-over from other donors' samples. The CDR3 runs from the conserved cysteine through the conserved F or W.

j_call: TRBJ1-2; v_call: TRBV5-5; cdr3_aa: CASSLPADYGYTF
j_call: TRBJ2-2; v_call: TRBV20-1; cdr3_aa: CSARGTSDNGELFF
j_call: TRBJ2-7; v_call: TRBV19; cdr3_aa: CASSLGLTYEQYF
j_call: TRBJ1-2; v_call: TRBV28; cdr3_aa: CASSSAWTGNGYTF
j_call: TRBJ1-2; v_call: TRBV4-1; cdr3_aa: CASSPGQGRLYGYTF
j_call: TRBJ2-7; v_call: TRBV27; cdr3_aa: CASSLSLGGEQYF
j_call: TRBJ1-6; v_call: TRBV19; cdr3_aa: CASSPRQGSYNSPLHF
j_call: TRBJ1-2; v_call: TRBV12-3/TRBV12-4; cdr3_aa: CASSRDRVNGYTF
j_call: TRBJ2-2; v_call: TRBV10-3; cdr3_aa: CAIGREGAGELFF
j_call: TRBJ2-3; v_call: TRBV20-1; cdr3_aa: CSARDSREPTSTDTQYF
j_call: TRBJ1-1; v_call: TRBV6-1; cdr3_aa: CASGLPGIPGGTEAFF
j_call: TRBJ2-7; v_call: TRBV20-1; cdr3_aa: CSARGDRAGEPYEQYF
j_call: TRBJ2-3; v_call: TRBV11-2; cdr3_aa: CASSLVGGQADTQYF
j_call: TRBJ1-2; v_call: TRBV2; cdr3_aa: CASSATGTYMGYTF
j_call: TRBJ2-1; v_call: TRBV19; cdr3_aa: CASSFRANEQFF
j_call: TRBJ1-2; v_call: TRBV20-1; cdr3_aa: CSARTTGGVYGYTF
j_call: TRBJ2-1; v_call: TRBV7-2; cdr3_aa: CASSGDSYSYNEQFF
j_call: TRBJ2-2; v_call: TRBV3-1; cdr3_aa: CASSQDATSHGTGELFF
j_call: TRBJ1-4; v_call: TRBV5-4; cdr3_aa: CASSSQGNNEKLFF
j_call: TRBJ1-1; v_call: TRBV9; cdr3_aa: CASSVAGGARGTSF
j_call: TRBJ2-1; v_call: TRBV12-5; cdr3_aa: CASGLVRLRDRDYNEQFF
j_call: TRBJ1-3; v_call: TRBV5-1; cdr3_aa: CASSSQGAVDSGNTIYF
j_call: TRBJ2-7; v_call: TRBV5-1; cdr3_aa: CASSSKTYYEQYF
j_call: TRBJ1-1; v_call: TRBV12-3/TRBV12-4; cdr3_aa: CASSSQGNAEAFF
j_call: TRBJ1-1; v_call: TRBV20-1; cdr3_aa: CSASTGERDTEAFF
j_call: TRBJ2-7; v_call: TRBV4-1; cdr3_aa: CASSHPGQGNYEQYF
j_call: TRBJ2-2; v_call: TRBV30; cdr3_aa: CAWSVYQAGVEGTGELFF
j_call: TRBJ1-1; v_call: TRBV24-1; cdr3_aa: CATSEQIRGNTEAFF
j_call: TRBJ1-1; v_call: TRBV6-1; cdr3_aa: CAGSKTENTEAFF
j_call: TRBJ2-3; v_call: TRBV5-1; cdr3_aa: CASSLLGLAGGTDTQYF
j_call: TRBJ2-7; v_call: TRBV28; cdr3_aa: CASTIRVPYEQYF
j_call: TRBJ2-7; v_call: TRBV5-5; cdr3_aa: CASSFDPSYEQYF
j_call: TRBJ2-4; v_call: TRBV12-5; cdr3_aa: CASGLQTGGVEAKNIQYF
j_call: TRBJ1-3; v_call: TRBV6-1; cdr3_aa: CASSEGGATSGNTIYF
j_call: TRBJ2-1; v_call: TRBV7-3; cdr3_aa: CASSLNGGSNEQFF
j_call: TRBJ2-3; v_call: TRBV7-2; cdr3_aa: CASSTRTSLSTDTQYF
j_call: TRBJ2-7; v_call: TRBV5-1; cdr3_aa: CASSKSGGAYEQYF
j_call: TRBJ2-1; v_call: TRBV27; cdr3_aa: CASSQLGNEQFF
j_call: TRBJ2-7; v_call: TRBV2; cdr3_aa: CASSITSYEQYF
j_call: TRBJ1-4; v_call: TRBV12-5; cdr3_aa: CASGSGTSDEKLFF
j_call: TRBJ2-3; v_call: TRBV11-2; cdr3_aa: CASRPGLPPTASQYF